This TCR beta chain came from a study of CD8+CD57+ T cells in acquired aplastic anemia. Overall study findings and caveats: Both patients and controls carried the same twenty-nine CD8+ CDR3 sequences. The CD8+ Simpson's diversity of patients and controls was not significantly different.

Ten or more counts support this clonotype. Its target is not known. The CDR3 is 10 residues long. V lost 1 base, J lost 6 bases, and 3 bases lay in between. Germline values: CDR1 DFQATT, CDR2 SNEGSKA (reference sequence). Patients picked for sequencing had shown CD8+CD57+ cell expansion detected by flow cytometry. Genomic DNA constituted the template upon which TCR beta VDJ and CDR3 profiling was performed. Using its own MiXCR run on the reads, TCRdb lists one record per CDR3 protein. Found here are around 120,000 distinct CDR3 sequences, about 40% of them singletons; the top ten hold 2.6%. V usage is TRBV20-1 and J usage is TRBJ1-2; no clear D gene. This TCR came from a human donor with aplastic anemia. The specimen was sorted CD4+, CD8+, or CD8+CD57+ T cells (not recorded which) from PBMCs. CDR3 DNA sequence: TGCAGTGCTAGAGCCAATGGCTACACCTTC. This gives the protein CSARANGYTF.